The TCR beta chain under discussion was sequenced for a study of shared clonotypes between healthy human individuals. The CDR3 length is 15 residues. V shed 5 bases and J 2 bases; nucleotides not matched to a gene: 4. Germline values: CDR1 SGHNT, CDR2 YYREEE (reference sequence). TCRdb's copy holds only in-frame clones and misses some; the assay was immunoSEQ multiplex PCR. This sample has about 2.4 million clones, with approximately 93% found just once. Sequencing was performed on naive CD4+ T cells from PBMCs. Described subset: CD45RA+ positively selected. The sequence came from a young man in good health. Some clones in this sample may be carry-over from other donors' samples. V and J are TRBV5-4 and TRBJ2-7, with 13 bases fitting TRBD2. CDR3 sequence: CASRLAGGRAYEQYF. Here the CDR3 DNA reads TGTGCCAGCAGACTAGCGGGAGGGAGGGCCTACGAGCAGTACTTC.